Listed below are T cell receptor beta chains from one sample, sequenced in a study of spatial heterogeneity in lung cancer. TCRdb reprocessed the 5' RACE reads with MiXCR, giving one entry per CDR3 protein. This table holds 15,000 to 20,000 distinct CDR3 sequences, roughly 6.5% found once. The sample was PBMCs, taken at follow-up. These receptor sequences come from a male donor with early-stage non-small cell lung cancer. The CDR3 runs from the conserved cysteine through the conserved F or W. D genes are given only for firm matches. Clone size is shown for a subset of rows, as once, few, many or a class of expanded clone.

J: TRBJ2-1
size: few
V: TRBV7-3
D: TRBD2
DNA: TGTGCCAGCAGCAACTTAGCGGGAGGGCCTGGCAATGAGCAGTTCTTC
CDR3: CASSNLAGGPGNEQFF

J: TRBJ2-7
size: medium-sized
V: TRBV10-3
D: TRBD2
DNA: TGTGCCATCAGTGAGCGGGAGGCCTACGAGCAGTACTTC
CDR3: CAISEREAYEQYF

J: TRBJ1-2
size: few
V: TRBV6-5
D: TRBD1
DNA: TGTGCCAGCAGGGCGACAGGGGGAAGCTATGGCTACACCTTC
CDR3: CASRATGGSYGYTF

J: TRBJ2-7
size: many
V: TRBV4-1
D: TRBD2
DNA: TGCGCCAGCAGCCCTACCCTTAGCGGGAGGTTCTACGAGCAGTACTTC
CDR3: CASSPTLSGRFYEQYF

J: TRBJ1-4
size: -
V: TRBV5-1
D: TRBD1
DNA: TGCGCCAGCAGCCCGGGACAGGGCGCGGCTAATGAAAAACTGTTTTTT
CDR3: CASSPGQGAANEKLFF

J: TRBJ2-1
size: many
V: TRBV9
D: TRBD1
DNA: TGTGCCAGCAGCCGACAGGGGGGAGCCGCCTTCTTC
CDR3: CASSRQGGAAFF

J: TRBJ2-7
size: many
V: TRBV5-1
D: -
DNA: TGCGCCAGCAGCCCGGGGGCACCCACCTACGAGCAGTACTTC
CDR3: CASSPGAPTYEQYF

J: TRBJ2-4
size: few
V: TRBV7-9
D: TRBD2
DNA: TGTGCCAGCAGCCAGGGAGGGAGGAACATTCAGTACTTC
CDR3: CASSQGGRNIQYF

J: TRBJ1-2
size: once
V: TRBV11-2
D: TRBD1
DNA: TGTGCCAGCAGCTTAGTTGGGACAGATCCCCTTGGCTACACCTTC
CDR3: CASSLVGTDPLGYTF

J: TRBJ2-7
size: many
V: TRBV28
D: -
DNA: TGTGCCAGCAGTTTCCAGAATTACGAGCAGTACTTC
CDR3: CASSFQNYEQYF

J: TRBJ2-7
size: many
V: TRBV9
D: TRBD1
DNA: TGTGCCAGCAGCCATCCGGGACAGGGGAACGAGCAGTACTTC
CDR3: CASSHPGQGNEQYF

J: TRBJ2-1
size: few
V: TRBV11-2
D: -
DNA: TGTGCCAGCAGCATGTACCTTGAGCAGTTCTTC
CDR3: CASSMYLEQFF

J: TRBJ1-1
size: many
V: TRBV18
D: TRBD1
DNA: TGTGCCAGCTCGTCGGGACAGGGGTACACTGAAGCTTTCTTT
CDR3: CASSSGQGYTEAFF

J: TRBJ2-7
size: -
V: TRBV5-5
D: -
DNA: TGTGCCAGCAGCTTGGAACTGGCTTCGAGCTCCTACGAGCAGTACTTC
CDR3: CASSLELASSSYEQYF

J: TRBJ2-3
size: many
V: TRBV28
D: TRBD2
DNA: TGTGCCAGCAGTTTGAGCGGGACCCAGCATACGCAGTATTTT
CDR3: CASSLSGTQHTQYF

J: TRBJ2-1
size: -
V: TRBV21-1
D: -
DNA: TGTGCCAGCCCCATAGGGCGGGAGAAGTTCTTC
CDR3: CASPIGREKFF

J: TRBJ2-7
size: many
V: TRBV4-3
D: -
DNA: TGCGCCAGCAGCCAAGATACGAAGGACGAGCAGTACTTC
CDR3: CASSQDTKDEQYF

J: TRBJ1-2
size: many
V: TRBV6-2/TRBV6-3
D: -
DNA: TGTGCCAGCAGTTACAACGGCTATGGCTACACCTTC
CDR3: CASSYNGYGYTF

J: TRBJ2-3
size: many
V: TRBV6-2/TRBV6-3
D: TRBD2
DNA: TGTGCCAGCAGTTACGGACCCGGGACTAGCTCCGCAGATACGCAGTATTTT
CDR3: CASSYGPGTSSADTQYF

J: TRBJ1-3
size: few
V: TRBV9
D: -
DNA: TGTGCCAGCAGCGTAGTAGATCGCCCGGGGGGAAACACCATATATTTT
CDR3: CASSVVDRPGGNTIYF

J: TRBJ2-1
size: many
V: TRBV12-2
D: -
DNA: TGTGCAAGTCGCTTTGAACTAGCGGACAATGAGCAGTTCTTC
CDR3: CASRFELADNEQFF

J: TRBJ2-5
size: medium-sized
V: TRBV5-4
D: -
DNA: TGTGCCAGCAGCTTGGGGGACGGAGGGGAAGAGACCCAGTACTTC
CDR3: CASSLGDGGEETQYF

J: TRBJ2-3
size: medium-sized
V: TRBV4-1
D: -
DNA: TGCGCCAGCAGCCAAGAGCTATCCGTCCCAGATACGCAGTATTTT
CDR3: CASSQELSVPDTQYF

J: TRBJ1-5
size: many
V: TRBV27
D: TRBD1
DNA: TGTGCCAGCAGTTTAGGGACAGGGGGTAATCAGCCCCAGCATTTT
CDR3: CASSLGTGGNQPQHF

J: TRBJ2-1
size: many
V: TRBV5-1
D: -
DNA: TGCGCCAGCAGCTTCGGGAGCTTCCCCCTTCTATACAATGAGCAGTTCTTC
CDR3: CASSFGSFPLLYNEQFF

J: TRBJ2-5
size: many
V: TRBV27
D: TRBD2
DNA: TGTGCCAGCAGTTTACGGAGTAGCGGGAGAGGCGGAGAGACCCAGTACTTC
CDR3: CASSLRSSGRGGETQYF

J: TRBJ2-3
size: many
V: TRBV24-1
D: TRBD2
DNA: TGTGCCACCAATTCGGGGGTAGCGGGAGGAAATACGCAGTATTTT
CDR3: CATNSGVAGGNTQYF

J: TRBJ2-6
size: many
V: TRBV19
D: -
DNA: TGTGCCACCTTTGCGGGCTCTGGGGCCAACGTCCTGACTTTC
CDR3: CATFAGSGANVLTF

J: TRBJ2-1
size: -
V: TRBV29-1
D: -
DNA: TGCAGCGTTCGGAGCGCGACTAGCTCCTACAATGAGCAGTTCTTC
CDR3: CSVRSATSSYNEQFF

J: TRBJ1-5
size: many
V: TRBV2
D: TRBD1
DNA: TGTGCCAGCGGCAGGGGGTATAGCAATCAGCCCCAGCATTTT
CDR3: CASGRGYSNQPQHF

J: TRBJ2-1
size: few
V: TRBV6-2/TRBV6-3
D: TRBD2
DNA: TGTGCCAGCACCCCAAACCGCAGCGGGAGAGGGCTCAATGAGCAGTTCTTC
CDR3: CASTPNRSGRGLNEQFF

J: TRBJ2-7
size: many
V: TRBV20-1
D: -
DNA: TGCAGTGCTAGGAAGCGGCGGCGGTACGAGCAGTACTTC
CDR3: CSARKRRRYEQYF

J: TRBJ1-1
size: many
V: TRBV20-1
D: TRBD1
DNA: TGCAGTGCTAGGACGACAGGGGGACTAGCTGAAGCTTTCTTT
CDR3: CSARTTGGLAEAFF

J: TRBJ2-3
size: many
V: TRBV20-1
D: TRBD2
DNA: TGCAGTGCTAGAGATTATGGACTAGGGCACACAGATACGCAGTATTTT
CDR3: CSARDYGLGHTDTQYF

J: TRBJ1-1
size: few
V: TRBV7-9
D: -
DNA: TGTGCCAGCACCTTAGGGGTAGGAGAGAACACTGAAGCTTTCTTT
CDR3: CASTLGVGENTEAFF

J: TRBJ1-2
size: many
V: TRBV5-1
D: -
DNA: TGCGCCAGCAGCACCCTTCGGGGGGCGCGTGATGGCTACACCTTC
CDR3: CASSTLRGARDGYTF

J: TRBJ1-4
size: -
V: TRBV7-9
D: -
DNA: TGTGCCAGCAGCCGCGTTGGAACTAATGAAAAACTGTATTTT
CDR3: CASSRVGTNEKLYF

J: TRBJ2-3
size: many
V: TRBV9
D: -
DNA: TGTGCCAGCAGCGAGACGGGACTGGCCGCCCGCACGGCAGATACGCAGTATTTT
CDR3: CASSETGLAARTADTQYF

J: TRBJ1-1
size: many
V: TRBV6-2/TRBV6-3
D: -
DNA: TGTGCCAGCAGTTACTTCAGGAGCACTGAAGCTTTCTTT
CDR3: CASSYFRSTEAFF

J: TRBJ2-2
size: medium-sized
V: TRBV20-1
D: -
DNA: TGCAGTGCTAGAGATTTTACCGCGACCGGGGAGCTGTTTTTT
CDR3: CSARDFTATGELFF

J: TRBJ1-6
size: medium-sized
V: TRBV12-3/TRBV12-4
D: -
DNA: TGTGCCAGCAGTTTGAACTCCTATAATTCACCCCTCCACTTT
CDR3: CASSLNSYNSPLHF

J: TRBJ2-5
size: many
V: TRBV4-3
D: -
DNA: TGCGCCAGCAGCCAAGATTTGCAGGGGGGCCAAGAGACCCAGTACTTC
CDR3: CASSQDLQGGQETQYF

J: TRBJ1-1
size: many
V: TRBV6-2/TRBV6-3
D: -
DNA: TGTGCCAGCAGTTATGACACTGAAGCTTTCTTT
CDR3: CASSYDTEAFF

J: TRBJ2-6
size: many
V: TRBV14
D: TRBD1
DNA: TGTGCCAGCAGCCAGGGCCCCCGGACAGGAAGCTCTGGGGCCAACGTCCTGACTTTC
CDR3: CASSQGPRTGSSGANVLTF

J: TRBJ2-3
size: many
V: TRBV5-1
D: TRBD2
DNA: TGCGCCAGCAGCTTGGGAGCGGGAGGTTCCGATACGCAGTATTTT
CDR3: CASSLGAGGSDTQYF

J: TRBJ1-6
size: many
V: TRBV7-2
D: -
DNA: TGTGCCAGCAGCTCCCCTTGGGGTGGGGGTTCACCCCTCCACTTT
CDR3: CASSSPWGGGSPLHF

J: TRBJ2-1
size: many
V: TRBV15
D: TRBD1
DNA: TGTGCCACCAGCAGGACAGGGAATGAGCAGTTCTTC
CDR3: CATSRTGNEQFF

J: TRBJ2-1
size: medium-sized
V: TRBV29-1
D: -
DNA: TGCAGCGTTGGGTATGGGGCCTACAATGAGCAGTTCTTC
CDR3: CSVGYGAYNEQFF

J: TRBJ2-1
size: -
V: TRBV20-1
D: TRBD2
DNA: TGCAGTGCGAACGGACTAGCGGGAGCCTACAATGAGCAGTTCTTC
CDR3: CSANGLAGAYNEQFF

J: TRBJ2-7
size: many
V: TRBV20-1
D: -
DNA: TGCAGTGCTAGTAGGCAGACGATTGACTACGAGCAGTACTTC
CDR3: CSASRQTIDYEQYF

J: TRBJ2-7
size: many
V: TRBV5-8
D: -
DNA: TGTGCCAGCAGCCACCGGGACACTTATTACGAGCAGTACTTC
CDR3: CASSHRDTYYEQYF

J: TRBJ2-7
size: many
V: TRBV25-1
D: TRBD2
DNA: TGTGCCAGCAGTGGGGAGGGTAGCGAGCAGTACTTC
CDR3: CASSGEGSEQYF

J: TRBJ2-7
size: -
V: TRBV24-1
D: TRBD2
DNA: TGTGCCACCAGTGATCCCCGCGGGAGCGGGAACGAGCAGTACTTC
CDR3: CATSDPRGSGNEQYF

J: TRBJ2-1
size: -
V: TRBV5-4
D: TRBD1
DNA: TGTGCCAGCAGCCAGGACAGGGGGCTTTACAATGAGCAGTTCTTC
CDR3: CASSQDRGLYNEQFF

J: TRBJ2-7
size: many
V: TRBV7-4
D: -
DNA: TGTGCCAGCAGCGCAGAGGAGGGCTCCTACGAGCAGTACTTC
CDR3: CASSAEEGSYEQYF

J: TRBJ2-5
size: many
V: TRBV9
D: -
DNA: TGTGCCAGCAGCGTAGAGGGGCGGGGGACCCAGTACTTC
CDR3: CASSVEGRGTQYF

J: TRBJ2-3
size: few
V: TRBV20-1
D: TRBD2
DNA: TGCAGTGCTCCTCTAGCGGGAGGACAAGGAATCACAGATACGCAGTATTTT
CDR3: CSAPLAGGQGITDTQYF

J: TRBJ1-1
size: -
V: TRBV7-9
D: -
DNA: TGTGCCAGCAGCTTAGAAGGGTCCCTCTCTGCTTTCTTT
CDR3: CASSLEGSLSAFF

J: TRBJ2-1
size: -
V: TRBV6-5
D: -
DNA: TGTGCCAGCAGTAACCCCGTTAGGGGCAATGAGCAGTTCTTC
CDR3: CASSNPVRGNEQFF